The 28 T cell receptor beta chains below all came from one sample that was sequenced in a study of T cells in Graves' hyperthyroidism and ophthalmopathy. What was amplified from RNA transcripts were TCR beta CDR3 regions. The primer set for the first-round RT-PCR of the TCR CDR3 was HTBI. TCRdb called the multiplex PCR reads again in MiXCR, with one record for every CDR3 protein. The sample records roughly 100,000 distinct CDR3 sequences, about 45% being singletons. Sequenced sample: blood. Receptors were obtained from a man in his forties with Graves' hyperthyroidism.

This clonotype was detected ten times or more. V and J are TRBV19 and TRBJ1-5; 7 bases fit TRBD1. The trim removed 6 bases at V and 4 bases at J, leaving 3 bases unmatched. Germline CDR1 LNHDA, CDR2 SQIVND (reference sequence). This CDR3 contains 13 residues. The CDR3 nucleotides are TGTGCCAGTAGCCACAGGGGTAATCAGCCCCAGCATTTT. This codes for CASSHRGNQPQHF.

This clonotype has more than one count but fewer than ten. The chain combines TRBV15 with TRBJ1-5; D gene unclear. The CDR3 runs 13 residues. CDR1 is LNHNV, CDR2 YYDKDF, per germline (reference sequence). V was shortened by 0 bases and J by 7 bases, with 7 bases between the two germline ends. The CDR3 protein is CATSRDRRQPQHF. In nucleotides, the CDR3 is TGTGCCACCAGCAGAGATCGGAGGCAGCCCCAGCATTTT.

The V and J genes are TRBV3-1 and TRBJ2-3; weak D call: TRBD1 (6 bases). V was pared by 4 bases and J by 0 bases, with 11 bases between. Germline loops: CDR1 LGHDT, CDR2 YNNKEL (reference sequence). The CDR3 length is 15 residues. The chain's CDR3 is CASSRRTVSTDTQYF. The CDR3 DNA is TGTGCCAGCAGCCGGCGGACAGTTAGCACAGATACGCAGTATTTT.

This clonotype was counted many times. The gene calls are TRBV4-1 and TRBJ1-4; D is ambiguous. Germline assignment: CDR1 MGHRA and CDR2 YSYEKL. Trimming removed 1 base at V and 11 bases at J, with 14 bases between. The length of the CDR3 is 14 residues. This CDR3 is CASSQARAVGKLFF. The DNA for the CDR3 is TGCGCCAGCAGCCAAGCTAGGGCAGTAGGGAAACTGTTTTTT.

Ten or more counts support this clonotype. The J gene is TRBJ2-7, the V gene TRBV12-3 or TRBV12-4; D gene ambiguous. The CDR3 is 15 residues long. With 3 bases removed from V and 3 bases from J, the gap between germline ends came to 15 bases. CDR3: CASSFDRQPVYEQYF. The DNA of the CDR3 is TGTGCCAGCAGTTTTGACCGCCAGCCAGTCTACGAGCAGTACTTC.

This clonotype was observed many times. The gene calls are TRBV6-5 and TRBJ1-2, with D possibly matching TRBD1 (5 bases). This CDR3 has 16 residues. Germline lookup yields CDR1 MNHEY and CDR2 SVGAGI. V shed 0 bases and J shed 4 bases, with 15 bases lying between them. The CDR3 sequence: CASSYSFSGGPYGYTF. The DNA for the CDR3 is TGTGCCAGCAGTTACTCGTTTTCCGGGGGTCCCTATGGCTACACCTTC.

The rearrangement joins TRBV20-1 to TRBJ1-1; TRBD1 agrees at 8 bases. This CDR3 has 14 amino acids. The germline V gene encodes CDR1 DFQATT and CDR2 SNEGSKA (reference sequence). After removal of 2 bases from V and 5 bases from J, the junction contained 7 bases not matched to a gene. CDR3 sequence: CSARRTGWGTEAFF. The CDR3 DNA is TGCAGTGCTAGAAGGACAGGGTGGGGGACTGAAGCTTTCTTT.

This clonotype was seen repeatedly, ten times or more. V is TRBV6-2 or TRBV6-3 and J is TRBJ2-5; 7 bases align to TRBD2. The germline gives CDR1 MNHEY, CDR2 SVGEGT. The junction had 12 bases not matched to a gene; V was cut back by 6 bases and J by 2 bases. The CDR3 has 16 amino acids. DNA of the CDR3: TGTGCCAGCAGACCTATTCGGGCGCGGGGGCAAGAGACCCAGTACTTC. Protein product: CASRPIRARGQETQYF.

This chain uses TRBV7-8 with TRBJ2-2; 8 bases fit TRBD1. CDR1 is SGHVS and CDR2 is FQNEAQ in the germline V gene. After removal of 5 bases from V and 13 bases from J, the junction contained 9 bases not matched to a gene. The CDR3 runs 13 residues. The CDR3, as DNA: TGTGCCAGCAGCGACTCCCGCGACAGGGGGCTGTTTTTT. Translating it yields CASSDSRDRGLFF.

The table lists this clonotype with many counts. This rearrangement joins TRBV27 to TRBJ2-1; D gene ambiguous. Per the germline V gene, CDR1 is MNHEY and CDR2 is SMNVEV (reference sequence). The CDR3 contains 12 residues. V gave up 6 bases and J gave up 9 bases, with 12 bases separating them. The CDR3 loop reads CASSKGPSEQFF. The CDR3 nucleotides are TGTGCCAGCAGCAAAGGGCCAAGTGAGCAGTTCTTC.

A remark on this clonotype: The final CDR3 position lacks the conserved phenylalanine or tryptophan, pointing to a likely read error. The chain links TRBV28 to TRBJ2-7; D remains unclear. The CDR3 runs to 13 residues. V was trimmed by 5 bases and J by 0 bases, leaving 8 bases between them. Germline loops: CDR1 MDHEN, CDR2 SYDVKM. This CDR3 is CASSPHTSYEQYS. The CDR3 DNA follows: TGTGCCAGCAGTCCCCACACCTCCTACGAGCAGTACTCC.

On this clonotype itself: This may arise from a read error, as a much more abundant clone is one base away. This CDR3 fails to terminate in the conserved phenylalanine or tryptophan, so it likely reflects a read error. The chain joins TRBV20-1 to TRBJ2-2, with D maybe TRBD1 (6 bases). V was shortened by 5 bases and J by 0 bases, with 10 bases between the two germline ends. The CDR3 extends over 14 amino acids. Germline CDR1 DFQATT, CDR2 SNEGSKA (reference sequence). The CDR3 DNA reads TGCAGTGCTGGACCAGGGGCGAACACCGGGGAGCTGTTTTGT. This translates into CSAGPGANTGELFC.

The rearrangement joins TRBV7-9 to TRBJ2-7, with 9 bases lining up with TRBD1. J gave up 5 bases and V 5 bases, and 16 bases lay outside the gene matches. Germline-derived CDR1 and CDR2 are SEHNR and FQNEAQ (reference sequence). CDR3 length equals 17 residues. The CDR3 coding sequence is TGTGCCAGCAGCCAGCGCTGTCCGGGGACAGGGCACCACGAGCAGTACTTC. Its protein is CASSQRCPGTGHHEQYF.

The genes are TRBV29-1 and TRBJ1-1; 8 bases fit TRBD1. The germline gives CDR1 SQVTM, CDR2 ANQGSEA. V lost 7 bases and J lost 1; bases outside the gene matches: 5. This CDR3 comprises 13 residues. CDR3 sequence reads: CSAAGGGNTEAFF. In DNA form, the CDR3 reads TGCAGCGCTGCAGGGGGCGGGAACACTGAAGCTTTCTTT.

This clonotype was found a few times. The V gene is TRBV30, the J gene TRBJ2-5; no clear D. The CDR3 spans 13 residues. The germline V and J ends were trimmed by 3 bases and 3 bases, with 11 bases remaining between them. Germline V CDR1 and CDR2: GTSNPN, SVGIG (reference sequence). The CDR3 reads CAWRHGVKETQYF. The CDR3 DNA is TGTGCCTGGAGGCATGGGGTGAAAGAGACCCAGTACTTC.

This clonotype was seen a few times. In nucleotides, the CDR3 is TGTGCCAGCAGTCAGTCGACGGCAACTAGCACAGATACGCAGTATTTT. Protein sequence: CASSQSTATSTDTQYF. The chain recombines TRBV28 with TRBJ2-3; the D is unclear. There are 16 residues in the CDR3. CDR1 is MDHEN and CDR2 is SYDVKM in the germline V gene. Trimming removed 5 bases from V and 0 bases from J, with 15 bases in between.

This clonotype was counted a few times. This chain uses TRBV24-1 with TRBJ2-1; 11 nucleotides match TRBD2. CDR1 and CDR2 from the germline V gene are KGHDR and SFDVKD. The CDR3 is 16 amino acids. The V and J ends lost 4 bases and 5 bases, in that order; junction bases with no gene match: 6. For the CDR3, the DNA is TGTGCCACCAGTGACGTGGCTAGCGGGGGGCACAATGAGCAGTTCTTC. Its protein product is CATSDVASGGHNEQFF.

The chain links TRBV28 to TRBJ2-1; 8 bases line up with TRBD1. This CDR3 spans 14 amino acids. Trimming removed 2 bases from V and 12 bases from J; junction bases left unmatched: 9. Per the germline V gene, CDR1 is MDHEN and CDR2 is SYDVKM. CDR3 sequence: CASSLATGVGGQFF. The CDR3, as DNA: TGTGCCAGCAGTTTAGCGACAGGGGTTGGGGGGCAGTTCTTC.

Many counts were recorded for this clonotype. The V and J genes are TRBV6-2 or TRBV6-3 and TRBJ2-5, with D unresolved. Trimming left V 2 bases short and J 5 bases short, with 6 bases between. Germline CDR1 MNHEY, CDR2 SVGEGT. The CDR3 loop spans 12 amino acids. CDR3 region: CASSYLRETQYF. DNA for the CDR3: TGTGCCAGCAGTTACCTTCGGGAGACCCAGTACTTC.

This clonotype has a count of ten or more. The chain joins TRBV2 to TRBJ1-2, with D unclear. Per germline, CDR1 SNHLY and CDR2 FYNNEI. The CDR3 spans 15 residues. Trimming stripped 1 base from V and 6 bases from J, with 15 bases between. In DNA, the CDR3 is TGTGCCAGCAGTGAAGATGTGGCCAGCCTGAATGGCTACACCTTC. It is translated as CASSEDVASLNGYTF.

Many counts were recorded for this clonotype. This chain links TRBV3-1 with TRBJ2-7, with 7 bases fitting TRBD1. CDR3 length: 13 amino acids. Germline lookup yields CDR1 LGHDT and CDR2 YNNKEL (reference sequence). V lost 1 base to trimming and J lost 9 bases; unmatched junction nucleotides: 6. The CDR3 here is CASSQAPQGVQYF. CDR3 nucleotides: TGTGCCAGCAGCCAAGCCCCCCAGGGGGTGCAGTACTTC.

V usage is TRBV28 and J usage is TRBJ2-6; D call uncertain. The length of the CDR3 is 15 residues. The V gene lost 5 bases and the J gene lost 1 base, with 9 bases spanning the gap. Looked up from germline, CDR1 is MDHEN and CDR2 is SYDVKM. The CDR3 DNA follows: TGTGCCAGCAGTCCCCGATTGTCTGGGGCCAACGTCCTGACTTTC. Its protein product is CASSPRLSGANVLTF.

This clonotype has more than one count but fewer than ten. The rearrangement uses TRBV19 and TRBJ2-2, with no clear D. This CDR3 has 10 amino acids. Per germline, CDR1 LNHDA and CDR2 SQIVND (reference sequence). Trimming shortened V by 3 bases and J by 7 bases, and 0 bases separated the two germline ends. The CDR3 here is CASSIGELFF. In DNA, the CDR3 is TGTGCCAGTAGTATCGGGGAGCTGTTTTTT.

This clonotype has a count of ten or more. This chain links TRBV6-1 with TRBJ2-7, with 7 bases lining up with TRBD1. The CDR3 loop spans 15 amino acids. Looked up from germline, CDR1 is MNHNS and CDR2 is SASEGT. The V and J ends lost 0 bases and 7 bases, in that order; junction bases with no gene match: 9. CDR3 in DNA: TGTGCCAGCAGTGAAGCGGGGGAAGGGGGCTGGGAGCAGTACTTC. It specifies CASSEAGEGGWEQYF.

This chain connects TRBV2 to TRBJ2-3, with TRBD2 matching 7 bases. CDR1 is SNHLY and CDR2 is FYNNEI in the germline V gene. CDR3 length: 15 residues. V lost 5 bases and J lost 5; bases outside the gene matches: 10. The CDR3 nucleotides are TGTGCCAGCAGTAAACAGGCGGGAGTTGGAGATACGCAGTATTTT. Its translation is CASSKQAGVGDTQYF.

In its sample, this clonotype was seen once. The chain is built from TRBV24-1 and TRBJ2-1; 10 bases align to TRBD2. Germline V gene sequence: CDR1 KGHDR, CDR2 SFDVKD. V gave up 0 bases and J gave up 6 bases; unmatched junction bases: 1. The CDR3 covers 15 residues. CDR3 DNA sequence: TGTGCCACCAGTGATTTGGGGACTAGCGTCAATGAGCAGTTCTTC. Its translation: CATSDLGTSVNEQFF.

The chain recombines TRBV2 with TRBJ2-5; the D is unclear. CDR3 length: 12 residues. The V gene lost 6 bases and the J gene lost 2 bases, with 7 bases spanning the gap. Germline V gene lookup returns CDR1 SNHLY and CDR2 FYNNEI. The CDR3 sequence is CASRELQETQYF. CDR3 DNA sequence: TGTGCCAGCAGGGAGTTGCAAGAGACCCAGTACTTC.

About this clonotype: A junction boundary mismatches the germline segment, possibly from a read error. The V and J genes are TRBV15 and TRBJ2-6, with D possibly matching TRBD1 (6 bases). This CDR3 contains 12 residues. Germline V gene lookup returns CDR1 LNHNV and CDR2 YYDKDF (reference sequence). The CDR3 loop is CATSREQGQEAF. The DNA for the CDR3 is TGTGCCACCAGCAGAGAACAGGGTCAGGAAGCTTTC.